This T cell receptor beta chain was found in a study of CD8+ T cells in alopecia areata. Findings of the study overall: Clonality exceeded that of normal scalp in lesional scalp, most notably in alopecia totalis/universalis. Possibly as an HLA-related effect, TCR sharing across patients appeared less clear than in mice. When scalp samples are sequenced, resident alphabeta T cells of normal skin are also captured.

Extraction and reverse transcription of RNA yielded cDNA as the sequencing template. Using immunoSEQ multiplex PCR, the repertoire was profiled, and TCRdb retains in-frame clones only, with some absent. The sample has around 97,000 clones; approximately 52% are singletons. In the case of this clone: Its antigen is undetermined.

PBMCs, the starting material, were the source of sorted CD4+ and CD8+ T cells. The CDR3 is 14 amino acids. V lost 3 bases and J lost 4, with 10 bases in between. Germline V gene lookup returns CDR1 MGHDK and CDR2 SYGVNS. This TCR was sampled from a human donor in good health. The V gene is TRBV25-1, the J gene TRBJ2-1; possible D gene TRBD1, 6 bases. The sequencing sample was made of CD4+ T cells sorted from blood. The CDR3 loop reads CASSDRGRYNEQFF. Written as DNA, the CDR3 is TGTGCCAGCAGTGACAGGGGAAGGTACAATGAGCAGTTCTTC.